The clone carrying this T cell receptor beta chain was seen more than once but under ten times. The data stem from a study of early T cells in non-severe SARS-CoV-2 infection. Study in general: The input, bulk RNA from unsorted whole blood, was sequenced, and chains were unpaired.

Individual cDNA molecules were tagged with unique molecular identifiers, the study reported. Each CDR3 protein gets one entry after TCRdb re-called the 5' RACE reads with MiXCR. The sample comprises around 99,000 distinct CDR3 sequences, roughly 10% of which are singletons, and under 9% rests with the top ten. The CDR3 has 12 amino acids. Germline-derived CDR1 and CDR2 are DFQATT and SNEGSKA (reference sequence). V dropped 5 bases and J dropped 5 bases, with 12 bases sitting between them. The TCR originated in an adult who was a healthcare worker with PCR-confirmed SARS-CoV-2 infection or an uninfected control (not recorded which). The sequenced material came from whole blood. The chain employs TRBV20-1 and TRBJ1-1; perhaps TRBD1 as D (5 bases). Written as DNA, the CDR3 is TGCAGTGCTCCGAGGGGTGAGACTGAAGCTTTCTTT. This codes for CSAPRGETEAFF.